This TCR beta chain was sequenced for a study of cytomegalovirus exposure and HLA in healthy donors. As concerns this clone: Its antigen remains unidentified.

General study results and limits: Across donors, most TCRs were seen rarely, yet some public ones were widespread.

This CDR3 region has 20 residues. Per germline, CDR1 SGHNT and CDR2 YENEEA. The V gene lost 1 base and the J gene lost 0 bases, with 21 bases spanning the gap. The data were produced by immunoSEQ multiplex PCR, yet TCRdb's version contains in-frame clones alone and is incomplete. Among 120,000 or so clones listed, about 96% were seen once. Sequencing input: PBMCs. The clonotype comes from a man between 18 and 35 years old in good health and CMV-seronegative. The chain employs TRBV11-3 and TRBJ2-2; D perhaps matches TRBD2 (6 bases). The CDR3 nucleotides read TGTGCCAGCAGCTTAGGGTGGGGGACTCAGAATACCGCGAACACCGGGGAGCTGTTTTTT. Its protein product is CASSLGWGTQNTANTGELFF. Based on the CDR3 plus reference TRBV11-3 and TRBJ2-2, the full variable domain is EAGVVQSPRYKIIEKKQPVAFWCNPISGHNTLYWYLQNLGQGPELLIRYENEEAVDDSQLPKDRFSAERLKGVDSTLKIQPAELGDSAVYLCASSLGWGTQNTANTGELFFGEGSRLTVL.